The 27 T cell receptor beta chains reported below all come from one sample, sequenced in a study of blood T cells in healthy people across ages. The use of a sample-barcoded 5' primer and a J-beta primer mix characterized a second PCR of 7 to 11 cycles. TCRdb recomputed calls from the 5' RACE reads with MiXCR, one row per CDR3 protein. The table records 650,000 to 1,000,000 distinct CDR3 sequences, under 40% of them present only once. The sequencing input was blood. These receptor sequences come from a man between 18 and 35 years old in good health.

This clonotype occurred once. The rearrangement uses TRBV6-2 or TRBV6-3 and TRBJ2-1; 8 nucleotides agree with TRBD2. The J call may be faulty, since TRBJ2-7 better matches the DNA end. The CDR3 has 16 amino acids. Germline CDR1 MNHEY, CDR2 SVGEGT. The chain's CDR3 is CASRRNSGDSYNEQYF. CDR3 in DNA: TGTGCCAGCCGGCGAAATAGCGGGGACTCCTACAATGAGCAGTACTTC.

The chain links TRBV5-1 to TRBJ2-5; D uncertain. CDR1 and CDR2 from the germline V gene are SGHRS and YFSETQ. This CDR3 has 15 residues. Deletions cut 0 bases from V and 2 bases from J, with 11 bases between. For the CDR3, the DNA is TGCGCCAGCAGCTTGGTTCCGGCCACACAAGAGACCCAGTACTTC. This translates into CASSLVPATQETQYF.

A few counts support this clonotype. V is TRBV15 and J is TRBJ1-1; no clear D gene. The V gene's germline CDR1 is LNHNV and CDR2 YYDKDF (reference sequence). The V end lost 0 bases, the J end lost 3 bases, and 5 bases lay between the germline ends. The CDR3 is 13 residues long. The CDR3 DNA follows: TGTGCCACCAGCAGAGAGACTGACACTGAAGCTTTCTTT. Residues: CATSRETDTEAFF.

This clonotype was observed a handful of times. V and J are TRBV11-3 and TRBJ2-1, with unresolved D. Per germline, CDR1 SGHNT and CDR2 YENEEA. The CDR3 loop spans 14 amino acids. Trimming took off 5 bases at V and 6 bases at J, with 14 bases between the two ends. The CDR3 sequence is CASSGLSARNEQFF. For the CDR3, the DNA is TGTGCCAGCAGCGGCCTGAGTGCTCGCAATGAGCAGTTCTTC.

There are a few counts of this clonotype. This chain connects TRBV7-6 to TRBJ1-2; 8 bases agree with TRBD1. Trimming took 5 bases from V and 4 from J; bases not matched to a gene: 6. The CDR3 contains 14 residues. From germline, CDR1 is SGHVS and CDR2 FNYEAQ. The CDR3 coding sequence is TGTGCCAGCAGCACAGGGGGACTTGGCTATGGCTACACCTTC. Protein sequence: CASSTGGLGYGYTF.

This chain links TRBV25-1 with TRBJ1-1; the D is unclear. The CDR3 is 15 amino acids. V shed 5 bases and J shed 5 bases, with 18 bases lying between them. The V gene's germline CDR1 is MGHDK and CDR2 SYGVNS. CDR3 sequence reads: CASSPQSGEHTEAFF. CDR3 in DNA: TGTGCCAGCAGTCCCCAATCCGGCGAACATACTGAAGCTTTCTTT.

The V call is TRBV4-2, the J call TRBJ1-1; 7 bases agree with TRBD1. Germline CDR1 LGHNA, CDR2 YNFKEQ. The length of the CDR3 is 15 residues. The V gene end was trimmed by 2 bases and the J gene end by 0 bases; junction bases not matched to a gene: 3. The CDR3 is CASSQQTGMNTEAFF. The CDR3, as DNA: TGTGCCAGCAGCCAACAGACAGGGATGAACACTGAAGCTTTCTTT.

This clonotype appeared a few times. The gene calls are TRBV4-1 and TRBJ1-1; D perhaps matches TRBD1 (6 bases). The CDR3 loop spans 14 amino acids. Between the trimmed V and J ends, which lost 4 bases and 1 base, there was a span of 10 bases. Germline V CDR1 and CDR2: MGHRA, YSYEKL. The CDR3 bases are TGCGCCAGCAGCCGGGGACACGAGAACACTGAAGCTTTCTTT. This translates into CASSRGHENTEAFF.

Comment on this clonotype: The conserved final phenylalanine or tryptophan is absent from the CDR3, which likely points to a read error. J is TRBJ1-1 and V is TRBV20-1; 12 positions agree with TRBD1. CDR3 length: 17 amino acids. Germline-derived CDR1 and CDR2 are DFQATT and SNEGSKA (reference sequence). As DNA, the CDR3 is TGCAGTGTCCCTTCCGGGACAGGGGGCCCGGTGGGGACTGGAGCTTTCTCT. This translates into CSVPSGTGGPVGTGAFS.

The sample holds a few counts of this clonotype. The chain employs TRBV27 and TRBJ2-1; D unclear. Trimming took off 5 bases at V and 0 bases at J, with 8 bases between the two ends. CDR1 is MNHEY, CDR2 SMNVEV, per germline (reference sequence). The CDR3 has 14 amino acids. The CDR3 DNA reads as TGTGCCAGCAGTCGCGCGAGCTCCTACAATGAGCAGTTCTTC. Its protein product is CASSRASSYNEQFF.

This CDR3 reads CASSPDGQGRNTIYF. The CDR3 DNA follows: TGTGCCAGCAGCCCTGACGGACAGGGGAGAAACACCATATATTTT. The chain couples TRBV7-8 to TRBJ1-3; 9 bases agree with TRBD1. Germline trimming cut 5 bases from V and 5 bases from J; bases unmatched to any gene: 7. Germline CDR1 reads SGHVS; CDR2 reads FQNEAQ. This CDR3 has 15 residues.

CDR3 sequence: CASSASARGFPQHF. Written as DNA, the CDR3 is TGTGCCAGCAGTGCGAGCGCCCGAGGGTTTCCCCAGCATTTT. J is TRBJ1-5 and V is TRBV27; no clear D gene. The CDR3 has 14 residues. V dropped 5 bases and J dropped 10 bases, with 18 bases sitting between them. Germline V lookup: CDR1 MNHEY, CDR2 SMNVEV (reference sequence).

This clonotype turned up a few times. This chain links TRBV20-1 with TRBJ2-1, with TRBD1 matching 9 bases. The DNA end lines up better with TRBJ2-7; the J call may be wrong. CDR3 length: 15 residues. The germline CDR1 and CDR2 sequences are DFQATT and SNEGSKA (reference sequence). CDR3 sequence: CSADPGTGFVNEQYF. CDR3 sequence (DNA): TGCAGTGCGGACCCCGGGACAGGGTTCGTAAATGAGCAGTACTTC.

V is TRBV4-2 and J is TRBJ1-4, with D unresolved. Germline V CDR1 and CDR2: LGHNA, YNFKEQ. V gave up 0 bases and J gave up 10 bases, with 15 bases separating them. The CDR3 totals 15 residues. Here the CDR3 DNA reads TGTGCCAGCAGCCAAGAAGGTTGGGCGGCCGGAAAACTGTTTTTT. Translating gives CASSQEGWAAGKLFF.

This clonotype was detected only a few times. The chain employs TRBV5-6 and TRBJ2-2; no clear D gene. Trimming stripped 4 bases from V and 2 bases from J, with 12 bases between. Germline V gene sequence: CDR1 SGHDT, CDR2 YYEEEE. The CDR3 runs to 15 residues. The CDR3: CASSPELDNTGELFF. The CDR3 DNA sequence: TGTGCCAGCAGCCCCGAATTAGACAACACCGGGGAGCTGTTTTTT.

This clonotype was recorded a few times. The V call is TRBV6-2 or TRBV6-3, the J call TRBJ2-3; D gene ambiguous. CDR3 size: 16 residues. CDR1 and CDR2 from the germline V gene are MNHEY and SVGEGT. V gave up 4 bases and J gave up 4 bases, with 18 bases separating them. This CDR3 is CASSSDRMGTSDTQYF. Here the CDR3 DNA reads TGTGCCAGCAGTTCCGACCGGATGGGAACCTCAGATACGCAGTATTTT.

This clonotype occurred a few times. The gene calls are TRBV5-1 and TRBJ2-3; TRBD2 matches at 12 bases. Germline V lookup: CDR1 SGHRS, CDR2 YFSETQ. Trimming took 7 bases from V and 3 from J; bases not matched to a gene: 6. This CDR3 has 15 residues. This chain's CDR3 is CASRRTSGATDTQYF. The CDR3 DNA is TGCGCCAGCCGGAGGACTAGCGGGGCTACAGATACGCAGTATTTT.

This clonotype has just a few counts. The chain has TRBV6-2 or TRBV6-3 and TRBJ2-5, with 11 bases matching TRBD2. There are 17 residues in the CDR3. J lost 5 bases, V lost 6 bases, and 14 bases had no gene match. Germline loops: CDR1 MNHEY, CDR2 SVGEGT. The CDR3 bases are TGTGCCAGCAGCCCCATGCTAGCGGGGGGCGACACGGAGACCCAGTACTTC. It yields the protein CASSPMLAGGDTETQYF.

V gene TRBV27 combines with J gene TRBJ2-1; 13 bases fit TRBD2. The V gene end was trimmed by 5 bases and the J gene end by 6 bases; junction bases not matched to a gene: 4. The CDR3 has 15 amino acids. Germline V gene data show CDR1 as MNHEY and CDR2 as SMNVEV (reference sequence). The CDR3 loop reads CASSVTSGGVNEQFF. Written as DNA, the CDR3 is TGTGCCAGCAGTGTCACTAGCGGGGGGGTCAATGAGCAGTTCTTC.

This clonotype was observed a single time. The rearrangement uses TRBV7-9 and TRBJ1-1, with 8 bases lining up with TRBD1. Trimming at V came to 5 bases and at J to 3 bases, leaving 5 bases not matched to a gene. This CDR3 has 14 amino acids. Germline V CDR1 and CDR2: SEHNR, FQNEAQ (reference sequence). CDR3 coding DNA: TGTGCCAGCAGCCCCCCGGACAGGGACACTGAAGCTTTCTTT. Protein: CASSPPDRDTEAFF.

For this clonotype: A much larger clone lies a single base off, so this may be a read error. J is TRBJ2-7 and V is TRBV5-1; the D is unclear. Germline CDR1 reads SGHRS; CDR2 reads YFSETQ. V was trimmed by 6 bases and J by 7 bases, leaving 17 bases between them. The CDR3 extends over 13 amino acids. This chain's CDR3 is CASNLNRDNEQYF. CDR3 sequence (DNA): TGCGCCAGCAACCTTAACAGAGACAATGAGCAGTACTTC.

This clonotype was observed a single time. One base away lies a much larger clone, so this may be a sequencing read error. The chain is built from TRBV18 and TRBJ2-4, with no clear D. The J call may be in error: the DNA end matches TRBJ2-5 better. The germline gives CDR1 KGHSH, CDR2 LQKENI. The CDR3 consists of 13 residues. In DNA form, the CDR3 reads TGTGCCAGCCTTCGCAGGATCCAAGAGACCCAGTACTTC. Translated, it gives CASLRRIQETQYF.

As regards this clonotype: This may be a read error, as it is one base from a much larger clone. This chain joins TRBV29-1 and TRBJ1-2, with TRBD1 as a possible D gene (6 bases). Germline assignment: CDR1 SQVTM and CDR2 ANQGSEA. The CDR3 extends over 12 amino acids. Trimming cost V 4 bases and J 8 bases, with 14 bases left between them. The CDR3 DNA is TGCAGCGTTGGACCAGGGGTCTCGGGCTACACCTTC. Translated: CSVGPGVSGYTF.

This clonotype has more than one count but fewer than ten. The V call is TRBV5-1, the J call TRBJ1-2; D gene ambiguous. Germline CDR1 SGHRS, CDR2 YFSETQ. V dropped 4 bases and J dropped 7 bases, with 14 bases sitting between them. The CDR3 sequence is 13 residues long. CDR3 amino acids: CASSPDGERGYTF. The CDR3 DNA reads TGCGCCAGCAGCCCTGACGGTGAGCGTGGCTACACCTTC.

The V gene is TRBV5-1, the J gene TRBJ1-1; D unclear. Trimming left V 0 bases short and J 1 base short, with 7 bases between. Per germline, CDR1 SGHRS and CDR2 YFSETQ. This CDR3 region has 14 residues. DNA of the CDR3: TGCGCCAGCAGCTTGGCAGAATGGAACACTGAAGCTTTCTTT. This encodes CASSLAEWNTEAFF. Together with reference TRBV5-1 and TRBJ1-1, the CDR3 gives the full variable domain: KAGVTQTPRYLIKTRGQQVTLSCSPISGHRSVSWYQQTPGQGLQFLFEYFSETQRNKGNFPGRFSGRQFSNSRSEMNVSTLELGDSALYLCASSLAEWNTEAFFGQGTRLTVV.

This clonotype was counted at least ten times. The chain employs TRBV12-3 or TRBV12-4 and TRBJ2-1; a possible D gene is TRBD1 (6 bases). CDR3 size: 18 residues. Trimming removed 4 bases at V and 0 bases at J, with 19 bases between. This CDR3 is CASSSYTLTGHSYNEQFF. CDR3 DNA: TGTGCCAGCAGTTCGTACACACTCACAGGGCACTCCTACAATGAGCAGTTCTTC.

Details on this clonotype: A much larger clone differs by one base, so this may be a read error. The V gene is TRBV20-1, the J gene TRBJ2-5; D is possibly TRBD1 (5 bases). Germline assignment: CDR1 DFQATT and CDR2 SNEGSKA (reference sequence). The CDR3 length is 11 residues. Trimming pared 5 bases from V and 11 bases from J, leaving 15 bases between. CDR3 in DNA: TGCAGTGCTCCGACCAACAGGTGGCAGTACTTC. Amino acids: CSAPTNRWQYF.